Judged by abundance, the clone carrying this T cell receptor beta chain is medium-sized. As yet, its antigen is unknown. The sequenced fragment ends 3 residues before the CDR3 boundary, so the rest is inferred from the germline J gene. Reduced serum IgG, IgA and/or IgM plus specific antibody deficiency defined CVID. CVID subjects were neither ill nor on immunomodulatory or immunosuppressive medication at sampling. Sequencing used immunoSEQ multiplex PCR; TCRdb keeps in-frame clones, though not all of them. Observed are 20,000 to 30,000 clones, no singletons, with the top ten taking approximately 24%. These data come from a study of T cell clonality in common variable immunodeficiency. Study outcomes and limitations: In common variable immunodeficiency, TCR beta chains reportedly carried fewer deletions and N-nucleotide insertions.

Germline CDR1 is MNHEY and CDR2 is SVGEGT. The CDR3 consists of 17 residues. The V end was cut by 2 bases, the J end by 6 bases, with 20 bases between. The sequenced sample consisted of peripheral blood mononuclear cells. This TCR derives from a human donor with common variable immunodeficiency. V gene TRBV6-2 or TRBV6-3 combines with J gene TRBJ2-4; TRBD2 might be the D (5 bases). Partial CDR3 DNA: TGTGCCAGCAGTTACAGAATCGGTGGGCCAGCGGCAAACATT. Its protein product is CASSYRIGGPAANI. The entire CDR3 protein is CASSYRIGGPAANIQYF.